This T cell receptor beta chain was retrieved from a study of radiation and T cells in renal cell carcinoma. Study observations and caveats: From baseline, blood top tumor clonotypes peaked at 2 weeks post-radiation.

Details on this clone: Its antigen remains unknown.

Time point: blood 4 weeks post-SBRT, at nephrectomy. Treatment denoted: 15 Gy SBRT to primary tumor, nephrectomy 4 weeks later. The table came from immunoSEQ multiplex PCR; TCRdb's copy has only in-frame clones and leaves some out. The repertoire has some 150,000 clones, about 86% of them found once; the top ten carry less than 20%. The length of the CDR3 is 13 residues. Losses at the gene ends were 8 bases for V and 3 bases for J; bases not matched to a gene: 1. The germline CDR1 and CDR2 sequences are ENHRY and SYGVKD. This sample comprised blood, obtained from a patient whose treatment included radiotherapy and nephrectomy. The chain joins TRBV10-3 to TRBJ2-5; TRBD2 matches 12 bases. The sequence derives from a woman aged 50 to 60 with renal cell carcinoma. The CDR3: CAIRLAGEETQYF. The CDR3 DNA reads as TGTGCCATCCGACTAGCGGGAGAAGAGACCCAGTACTTC.